This passage covers 22 T cell receptor beta chains from one sample sequenced in a study of PD-1 blockade in classical Hodgkin lymphoma (dated by TCRdb to 2020 to 2021). Library preparation used the immunoSEQ multiplex PCR assay. TCRdb re-hosts the immuneACCESS table, in-frame sequences only. Its copies lack some clones; in the studies checked, an unresolved V gene accounts for under half of them, and the cause for the rest is not known. Here the sample has 20,000 to 25,000 clones; about 71% occur a single time. The top ten clonotypes cover 15% to 20% of the sample. According to the study, the label for this sample's time point signals: cycle 1 day 1 (C1D1), immediately before nivolumab initiation. Relapse after autologous stem cell transplantation had occurred in all trial patients, and cohorts A, B and C were distinguished by prior brentuximab vedotin exposure. Specimen: peripheral blood mononuclear cells (PBMCs), collected at baseline. These receptors originate from a human donor with classical Hodgkin lymphoma.

The J gene is TRBJ2-5, the V gene TRBV5-5; D call uncertain. The CDR3 length is 14 residues. Germline assignment: CDR1 SGHKS and CDR2 YYEKEE (reference sequence). V was trimmed by 6 bases and J by 4 bases, leaving 16 bases between them. The CDR3: CASNPLVVRETQYF. In DNA, the CDR3 is TGTGCCAGCAACCCCCTGGTGGTTCGAGAGACCCAGTACTTC.

The chain couples TRBV28 to TRBJ1-1; maybe TRBD1 (6 bases). Trimming cost V 6 bases and J 5 bases, with 13 bases left between them. Germline CDR1 MDHEN, CDR2 SYDVKM. The CDR3 runs to 13 residues. CDR3 amino acids: CASSLLQGTEAFF. The CDR3 DNA reads as TGTGCCAGCAGCCTGCTACAGGGAACTGAAGCTTTCTTT.

The chain is built from TRBV27 and TRBJ2-1; 9 bases line up with TRBD1. This CDR3 is built from 17 residues. In germline, CDR1 is MNHEY, CDR2 SMNVEV (reference sequence). The V segment lost 5 bases and the J segment 4 bases; nucleotides outside the gene matches: 12. CDR3 DNA: TGTGCCAGCAGTCCAGTTCCGGGACAGGGCCCTTACAATGAGCAGTTCTTC. Protein: CASSPVPGQGPYNEQFF.

The rearrangement uses TRBV4-3 and TRBJ1-1; D is unresolved. The CDR3 loop spans 16 amino acids. With 4 bases removed from V and 11 bases from J, the gap between germline ends came to 26 bases. The germline gives CDR1 LGHNA, CDR2 YSLEER. The CDR3 protein is CASSRASLGPYTEAFF. In nucleotides, the CDR3 is TGCGCCAGCAGCCGGGCCAGTTTGGGTCCATACACGGAGGCTTTCTTT.

The V gene is TRBV7-9, the J gene TRBJ2-1, with 9 bases that match TRBD2. V was clipped by 2 bases and J by 0 bases; unmatched bases: 2. The length of the CDR3 is 16 residues. The germline V gene has CDR1 SEHNR and CDR2 FQNEAQ (reference sequence). CDR3 nucleotides: TGTGCCAGCAGCTTACGGCGGGGGGGCTCCTACAATGAGCAGTTCTTC. This sequence encodes CASSLRRGGSYNEQFF.

This clone has just a few counts. The chain has TRBV5-4 and TRBJ2-2, with D tentatively TRBD1 or TRBD2 (6 bases each). Germline V gives CDR1 SGHNT, CDR2 YYREEE (reference sequence). The CDR3 has 14 residues. V dropped 3 bases and J dropped 6 bases, with 12 bases sitting between them. The CDR3 DNA sequence: TGTGCCAGCAGCTCCCGGGGGCGGGCCGGGGAGCTGTTTTTT. This encodes CASSSRGRAGELFF.

The chain recombines TRBV6-5 with TRBJ2-1; 7 bases line up with TRBD2. Germline V lookup: CDR1 MNHEY, CDR2 SVGAGI. The trim removed 5 bases at V and 6 bases at J, leaving 10 bases unmatched. The CDR3 has 15 amino acids. In nucleotides, the CDR3 is TGTGCCAGCAGTCCCCTGGCGGGAGAGCCCAATGAGCAGTTCTTC. Amino acids: CASSPLAGEPNEQFF.

This clone was detected ten times or more. The chain links TRBV6-5 to TRBJ1-4; D unclear. The CDR3 covers 14 residues. The ends were cut back, 8 bases at V and 8 bases at J, with 18 bases in the middle. Germline loops: CDR1 MNHEY, CDR2 SVGAGI. CDR3 sequence: CASSPSFLPEKLFF. CDR3 DNA: TGTGCCAGCTCCCCGAGCTTCCTCCCGGAAAAACTGTTTTTT.

The chain employs TRBV10-1 and TRBJ2-2, with D hard to call. Germline CDR1 and CDR2: WNHNN and SYGVQD (reference sequence). There are 14 residues in the CDR3. Trimming took off 4 bases at V and 2 bases at J, with 8 bases between the two ends. The CDR3 reads CASSVSRNTGELFF. The CDR3 DNA reads TGCGCCAGCAGTGTATCCAGAAACACCGGGGAGCTGTTTTTT.

This chain connects TRBV5-8 to TRBJ1-1; D gene unclear. Germline V gene lookup returns CDR1 SGHTS and CDR2 YDEGEE. V shed 2 bases and J shed 1 base, with 9 bases lying between them. The CDR3 consists of 14 residues. As DNA, the CDR3 is TGTGCCAGCAGCTTAGTAGCATCGAACACTGAAGCTTTCTTT. Encoded protein: CASSLVASNTEAFF. Full variable domain (missing parts from reference TRBV5-8 and TRBJ1-1): EAGVTQSPTHLIKTRGQQATLRCSPISGHTSVYWYQQALGLGLQFLLWYDEGEERNRGNFPPRFSGRQFPNYSSELNVNALELEDSALYLCASSLVASNTEAFFGQGTRLTVV.

The chain recombines TRBV19 with TRBJ1-4; TRBD1 matches 7 bases. The CDR3 has 16 residues. CDR1 LNHDA and CDR2 SQIVND come from the germline V gene (reference sequence). The ends lost 4 bases at V and 5 bases at J; junction bases unmatched: 10. The CDR3 DNA sequence: TGTGCCAGTAGTAGAGGACGACAGGGAGTGAATGAAAAACTGTTTTTT. This gives the protein CASSRGRQGVNEKLFF.

This clone was seen just once. The gene calls are TRBV28 and TRBJ1-5, with D maybe TRBD1 (6 bases). Germline CDR1 MDHEN, CDR2 SYDVKM. The ends were cut back, 6 bases at V and 7 bases at J, with 19 bases in the middle. There are 15 residues in the CDR3. In DNA, the CDR3 is TGTGCCAGCAGCCGCGGCAGGGGTTGGGAACAGCCCCAGCATTTT. It is translated as CASSRGRGWEQPQHF. Full variable domain (outside the CDR3, taken from reference TRBV28 and TRBJ1-5): DVKVTQSSRYLVKRTGEKVFLECVQDMDHENMFWYRQDPGLGLRLIYFSYDVKMKEKGDIPEGYSVSREKKERFSLILESASTNQTSMYLCASSRGRGWEQPQHFGDGTRLSIL.

The chain links TRBV5-6 to TRBJ1-2, with D possibly matching TRBD1 (5 bases). Germline CDR1 SGHDT, CDR2 YYEEEE. V dropped 2 bases and J dropped 1 base, with 12 bases sitting between them. The CDR3 loop spans 15 amino acids. The CDR3 here is CASSLRGLDNYGYTF. The CDR3 DNA reads TGTGCCAGCAGCTTAAGGGGCCTCGATAACTATGGCTACACCTTC.

The chain employs TRBV4-1 and TRBJ1-2, with TRBD1 matching over 11 bases. The CDR3 consists of 15 residues. Germline loops: CDR1 MGHRA, CDR2 YSYEKL. With V trimmed by 4 bases and J by 1 base, 2 bases remained unmatched. CDR3 protein: CASSLGQGDNYGYTF. The CDR3 DNA sequence: TGCGCCAGCAGCCTGGGACAGGGGGATAACTATGGCTACACCTTC.

The V and J genes are TRBV28 and TRBJ1-3; D remains ambiguous. This CDR3 region has 15 residues. Germline CDR1 MDHEN, CDR2 SYDVKM. Trimming pared 5 bases from V and 1 base from J, leaving 12 bases between. CDR3 residues: CASSIERVSGNTIYF. For the CDR3, the DNA is TGTGCCAGCAGTATAGAGAGGGTTTCTGGAAACACCATATATTTT.

This chain uses TRBV11-2 with TRBJ2-7; 8 positions agree with TRBD2. CDR3 length: 18 amino acids. J gave up 2 bases and V 2 bases, and 14 bases lay outside the gene matches. CDR1 and CDR2 (germline): SGHAT, FQNNGV. This CDR3 reads CASSLFVFLAGSTYEQYF. CDR3 nucleotides: TGTGCCAGCAGCTTATTCGTGTTCCTAGCGGGCTCGACCTACGAGCAGTACTTC.

The chain employs TRBV10-3 and TRBJ1-3; D unclear. The germline V and J ends were trimmed by 3 bases and 1 base, with 4 bases remaining between them. The CDR3 has 13 amino acids. Germline V lookup: CDR1 ENHRY, CDR2 SYGVKD. CDR3 coding DNA: TGTGCCATCAGTGAATTATCTGGAAACACCATATATTTT. Translated: CAISELSGNTIYF.

This clone was seen only a few times. The chain joins TRBV15 to TRBJ1-1; TRBD1 is a possible D gene (5 bases). Per germline, CDR1 LNHNV and CDR2 YYDKDF (reference sequence). The V gene lost 0 bases and the J gene lost 6 bases, with 8 bases spanning the gap. The length of the CDR3 is 13 residues. CDR3 coding DNA: TGTGCCACCAGCAGAGATCCCAGGGCTGAAGCTTTCTTT. Protein: CATSRDPRAEAFF. The full variable domain, rest sourced from reference TRBV15 and TRBJ1-1, is DAMVIQNPRYQVTQFGKPVTLSCSQTLNHNVMYWYQQKSSQAPKLLFHYYDKDFNNEADTPDNFQSRRPNTSFCFLDIRSPGLGDTAMYLCATSRDPRAEAFFGQGTRLTVV.

There are a few counts of this clone. The chain has TRBV19 and TRBJ1-6; 7 bases map to TRBD1. Germline V CDR1 and CDR2: LNHDA, SQIVND (reference sequence). The J segment lost 9 bases and the V segment lost 3 bases, leaving 14 bases of the junction unmatched. This CDR3 region has 17 residues. The CDR3 here is CASSIRPLTGESSPLHF. Here the CDR3 DNA reads TGTGCCAGTAGTATTCGCCCCCTTACAGGGGAGAGTTCACCCCTCCACTTT.

V gene TRBV6-1 combines with J gene TRBJ1-2; D is unclear. Trimming shortened V by 7 bases and J by 6 bases, and 9 bases separated the two germline ends. The CDR3 totals 11 residues. The germline CDR1 and CDR2 sequences are MNHNS and SASEGT. The CDR3 loop reads CASTGDNGYTF. CDR3 DNA sequence: TGTGCCAGCACCGGGGATAATGGCTACACCTTC.

V usage is TRBV5-1 and J usage is TRBJ2-7; 8 nucleotides agree with TRBD2. The CDR3 is made up of 16 amino acids. After removal of 0 bases from V and 3 bases from J, the junction contained 8 bases not matched to a gene. Germline V gene sequence: CDR1 SGHRS, CDR2 YFSETQ. CDR3 amino acids: CASSLEKLAGSYEQYF. DNA of the CDR3: TGCGCCAGCAGCTTGGAAAAATTAGCGGGAAGCTACGAGCAGTACTTC.

This clone has only a few counts. The chain carries TRBV7-2 and TRBJ2-5; TRBD2 agrees at 7 bases. V gave up 0 bases and J gave up 9 bases; unmatched junction bases: 13. The CDR3 has 16 amino acids. The germline CDR1 and CDR2 sequences are SGHTA and FQGNSA. The CDR3 bases are TGTGCCAGCAGCTTAGCACATTTTACTAGCGCCCGGGCCCAGTACTTC. Protein: CASSLAHFTSARAQYF.